This TCR beta chain was recovered during a study of T cell responses to AZD1222 COVID-19 vaccine. Study observations and caveats: The donors showed a predominance of white British ancestry and of females, with possible underestimation of clonal diversity. Just a handful of AZD1222 recipients were seropositive at baseline. Unmutated variant regions are reportedly targeted by nearly half of spike-specific TCRs. It was only after the peak T cell response that any repertoires were sampled.

Method: immunoSEQ multiplex PCR; TCRdb's copy keeps in-frame clones and lacks some. The data show around 78,000 clones, with roughly 80% seen just once and 2.5% to 3% held by the top ten. As for this clone: The antigen is undetermined.

The trim removed 5 bases at V and 8 bases at J, leaving 10 bases unmatched. CDR1 is SGHAT and CDR2 is FQNNGV in the germline V gene. CDR3 size: 14 residues. Source: peripheral blood, taken on day 0 of AZD1222 vaccination. V gene TRBV11-2 combines with J gene TRBJ1-2, with TRBD1 matching over 8 bases. The receptor was isolated from an adult in good health. The CDR3 nucleotides read TGTGCCAGCAGCCCATGGACAGGGCAAATCGGCTACACCTTC. Its protein product is CASSPWTGQIGYTF.